This T cell receptor (beta chain) comes out of a study of monozygotic twins with inflammatory bowel disease. TCRdb re-analyzed the 5' RACE reads; it lists each CDR3 protein once, without DNA. The sample's table shows around 150,000 distinct CDR3 sequences. This CDR3 contains 14 residues. Germline loops: CDR1 LGHNA, CDR2 YNFKEQ. V usage is TRBV4-2 and J usage is TRBJ2-3; TCRdb selects TRBD1, and the lack of DNA leaves this call unchecked. The clonotype was recovered from a human donor with ulcerative colitis or Crohn's disease, or a healthy co-twin of an affected twin (not recorded which). Sequencing input: blood. The CDR3 spells CASSQDSRGVTQYF.